This T cell receptor beta chain came from a study of cytomegalovirus exposure and HLA in healthy donors. Study-level findings and limits: Researchers catalogued around 150 TCR beta chains as cytomegalovirus-associated. Reported performance of the classifier showed diagnosis of cytomegalovirus status with high specificity and sensitivity. According to a subsequent analysis, TCR clusters from the first cohort were inclined to appear together in the 90 to 150 validation repertoires.

About this clone itself: No antigen is known for it.

The data were produced by immunoSEQ multiplex PCR, yet TCRdb's version contains in-frame clones alone and is incomplete. There are 82,000 or so clones in the sample; approximately 93% occur only once, and 0.65% to 0.8% lies in the top ten. The donors were in the roughly 120-subject validation cohort; that cohort was separate from the approximately 700-subject first cohort. The sequence came from a man aged 18-30 years in good health and CMV-seronegative. Sequencing was performed on PBMCs.

In DNA, the CDR3 is TGTGCCAGCAGCGTAGGTGACATAACTGAAGCTTTCTTT. This gives the protein CASSVGDITEAFF. This sequence joins TRBV9 and TRBJ1-1; D gene ambiguous. There are 13 residues in the CDR3. Germline V gives CDR1 SGDLS, CDR2 YYNGEE. Trimming stripped 0 bases from V and 5 bases from J, with 8 bases between.